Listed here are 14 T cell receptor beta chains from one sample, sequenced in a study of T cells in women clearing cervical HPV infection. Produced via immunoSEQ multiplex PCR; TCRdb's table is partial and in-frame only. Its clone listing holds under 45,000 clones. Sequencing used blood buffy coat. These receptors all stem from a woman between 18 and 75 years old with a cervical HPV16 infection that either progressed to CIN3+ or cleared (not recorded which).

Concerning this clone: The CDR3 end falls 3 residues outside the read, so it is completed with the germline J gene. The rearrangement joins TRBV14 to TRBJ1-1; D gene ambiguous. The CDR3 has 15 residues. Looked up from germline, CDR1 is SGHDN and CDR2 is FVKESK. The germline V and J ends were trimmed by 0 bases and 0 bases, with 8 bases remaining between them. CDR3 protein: CASSQELEMNTEAFF. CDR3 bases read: TGTGCCAGCAGCCAAGAATTAGAAATGAACACTGAA.

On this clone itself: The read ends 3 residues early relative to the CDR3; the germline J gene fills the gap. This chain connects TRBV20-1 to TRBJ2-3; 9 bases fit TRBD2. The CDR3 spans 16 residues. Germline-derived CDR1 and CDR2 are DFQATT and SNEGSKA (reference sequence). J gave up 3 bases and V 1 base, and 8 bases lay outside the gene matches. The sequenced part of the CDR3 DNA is TGCAGTGCTAGAGCCAGCGGGGGGTATCTAACAGATACG. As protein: CSARASGGYLTDT. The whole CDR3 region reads CSARASGGYLTDTQYF.

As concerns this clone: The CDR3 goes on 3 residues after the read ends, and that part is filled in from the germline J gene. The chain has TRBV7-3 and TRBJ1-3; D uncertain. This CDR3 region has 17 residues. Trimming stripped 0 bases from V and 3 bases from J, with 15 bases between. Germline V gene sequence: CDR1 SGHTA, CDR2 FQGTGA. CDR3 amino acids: CASSLTERVSVGNTIYF. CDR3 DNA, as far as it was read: TGTGCCAGCAGCTTAACGGAGAGGGTTTCGGTTGGAAACACC.

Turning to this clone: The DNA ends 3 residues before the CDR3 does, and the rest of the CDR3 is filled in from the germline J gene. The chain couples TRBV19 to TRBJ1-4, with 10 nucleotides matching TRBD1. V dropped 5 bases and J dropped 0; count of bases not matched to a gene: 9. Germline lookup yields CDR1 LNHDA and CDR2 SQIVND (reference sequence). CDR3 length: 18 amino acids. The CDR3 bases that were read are TGTGCCAGTAGTTTTGGGGGACAGGGGACTGCAACTAATGAAAAA. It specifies CASSFGGQGTATNEK. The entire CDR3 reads CASSFGGQGTATNEKLFF.

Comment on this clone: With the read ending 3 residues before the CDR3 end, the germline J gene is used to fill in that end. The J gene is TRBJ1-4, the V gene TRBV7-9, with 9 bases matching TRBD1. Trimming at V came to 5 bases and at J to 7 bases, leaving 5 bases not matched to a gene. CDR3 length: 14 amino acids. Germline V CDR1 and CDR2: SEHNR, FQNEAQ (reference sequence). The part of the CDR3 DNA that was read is TGTGCCAGCAGCCTAACAGGGGGCCGTGAAAAA. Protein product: CASSLTGGREK. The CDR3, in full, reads CASSLTGGREKLFF.

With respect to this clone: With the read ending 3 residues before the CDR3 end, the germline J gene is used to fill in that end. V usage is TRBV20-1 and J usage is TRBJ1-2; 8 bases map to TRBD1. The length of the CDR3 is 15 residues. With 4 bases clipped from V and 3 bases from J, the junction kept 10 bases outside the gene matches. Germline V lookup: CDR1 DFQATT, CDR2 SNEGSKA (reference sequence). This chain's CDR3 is CSAKAEGTGHYGYTF. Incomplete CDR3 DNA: TGCAGTGCTAAGGCGGAGGGGACAGGACACTATGGC.

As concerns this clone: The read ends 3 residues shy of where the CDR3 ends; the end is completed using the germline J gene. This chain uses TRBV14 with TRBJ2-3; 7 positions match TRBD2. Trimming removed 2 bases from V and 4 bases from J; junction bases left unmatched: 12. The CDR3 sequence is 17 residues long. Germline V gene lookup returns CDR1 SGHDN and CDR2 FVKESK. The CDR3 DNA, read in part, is TGTGCCAGCAGCCAATTCGCCAGCGGGGTCGACGCAGATACG. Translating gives CASSQFASGVDADT. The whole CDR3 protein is CASSQFASGVDADTQYF.

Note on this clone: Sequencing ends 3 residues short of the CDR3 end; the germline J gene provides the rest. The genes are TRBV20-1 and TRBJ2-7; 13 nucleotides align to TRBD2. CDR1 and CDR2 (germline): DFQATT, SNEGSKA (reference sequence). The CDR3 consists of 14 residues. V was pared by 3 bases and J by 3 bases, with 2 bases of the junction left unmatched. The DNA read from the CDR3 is TGCAGTGCTAGGGGGACTAGCGGGATCTACGAG. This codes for CSARGTSGIYE. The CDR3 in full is CSARGTSGIYEQYF.

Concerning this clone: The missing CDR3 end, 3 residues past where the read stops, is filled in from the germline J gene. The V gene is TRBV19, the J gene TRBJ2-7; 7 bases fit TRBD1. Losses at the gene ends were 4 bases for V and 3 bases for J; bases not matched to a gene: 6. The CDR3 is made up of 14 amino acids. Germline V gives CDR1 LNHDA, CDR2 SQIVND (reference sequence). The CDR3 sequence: CASSKGPGGYEQYF. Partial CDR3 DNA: TGTGCCAGTAGTAAGGGCCCAGGGGGCTACGAG.

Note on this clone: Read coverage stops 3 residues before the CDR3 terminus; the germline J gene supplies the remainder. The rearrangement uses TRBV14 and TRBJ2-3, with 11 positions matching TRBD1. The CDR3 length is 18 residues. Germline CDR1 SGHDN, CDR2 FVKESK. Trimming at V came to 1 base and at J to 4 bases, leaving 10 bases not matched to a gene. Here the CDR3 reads CASSQVGGTGGLADTQYF. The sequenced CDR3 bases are TGTGCCAGCAGCCAAGTGGGAGGGACAGGGGGACTTGCAGATACG.

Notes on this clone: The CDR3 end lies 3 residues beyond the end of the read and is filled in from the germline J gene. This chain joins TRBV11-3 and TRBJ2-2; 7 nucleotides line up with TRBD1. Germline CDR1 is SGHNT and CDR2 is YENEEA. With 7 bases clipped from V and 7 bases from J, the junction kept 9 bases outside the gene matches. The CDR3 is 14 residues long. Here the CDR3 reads CASTKDRAGGELFF. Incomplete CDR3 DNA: TGTGCCAGCACCAAAGACAGGGCGGGCGGGGAG.

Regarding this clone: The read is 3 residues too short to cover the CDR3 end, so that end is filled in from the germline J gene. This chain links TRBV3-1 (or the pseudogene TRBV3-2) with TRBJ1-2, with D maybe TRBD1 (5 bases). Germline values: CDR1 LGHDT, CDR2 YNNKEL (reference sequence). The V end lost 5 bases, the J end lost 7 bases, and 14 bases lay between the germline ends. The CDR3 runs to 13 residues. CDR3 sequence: CASSEGLACGYTF. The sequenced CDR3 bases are TGTGCCAGCAGCGAGGGGCTCGCCTGTGGC.

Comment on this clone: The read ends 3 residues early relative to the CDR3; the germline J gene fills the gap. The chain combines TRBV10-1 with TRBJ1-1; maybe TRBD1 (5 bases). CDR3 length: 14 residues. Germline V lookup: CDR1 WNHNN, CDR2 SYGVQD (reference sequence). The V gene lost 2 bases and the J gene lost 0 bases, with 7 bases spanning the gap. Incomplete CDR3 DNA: TGCGCCAGCAGTGAGAACAGGATGAACACTGAA. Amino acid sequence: CASSENRMNTE. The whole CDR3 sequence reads CASSENRMNTEAFF.

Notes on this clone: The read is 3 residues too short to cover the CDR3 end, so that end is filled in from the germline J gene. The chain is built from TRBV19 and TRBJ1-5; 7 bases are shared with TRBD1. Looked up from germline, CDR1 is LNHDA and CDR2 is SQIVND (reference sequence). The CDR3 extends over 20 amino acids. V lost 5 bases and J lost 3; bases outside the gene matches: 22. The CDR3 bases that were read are TGTGCCAGTAGTGCCTTAATTTTGTTCGACAGGGAAGAATCCAATCAGCCC. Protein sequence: CASSALILFDREESNQP. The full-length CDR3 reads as CASSALILFDREESNQPQHF.